The subject of this entry is one T cell receptor (beta chain). Seattle researchers signed up patients amid active infection and tracked them longitudinally. The CDR3 runs to 14 residues. With V trimmed by 8 bases and J by 4 bases, 8 bases remained unmatched. CDR1 LNHDA and CDR2 SQIVND come from the germline V gene (reference sequence). This entry belongs to a study of blood T cell repertoires in COVID-19. Turning to the study itself: The samples span acute and convalescent COVID-19 from the United States, Italy and Spain. From T cells, B-cell-depleted T cells, or PBMCs came the material, which was cDNA or gDNA.

As originally analysed: From reference gene primer amplification, estimates of nucleated cell counts were derived. Profiled with immunoSEQ multiplex PCR; TCRdb holds only in-frame clones, not every one. V and J calls and clone size follow that table, whereas D and trimming were derived from the DNA. The table records roughly 70,000 clones, roughly three quarters of them present only once. The receptor comes from a man between 65 and 85 years old with COVID-19, enrolled during active disease. The chain recombines TRBV19 with TRBJ1-5; 7 positions match TRBD1. The sequenced sample consisted of peripheral blood. CDR3 DNA: TGTGCCAGTCGTAACAGGGGCTCAAATCAGCCCCAGCATTTT. It specifies CASRNRGSNQPQHF. Combining the CDR3 with reference TRBV19 and TRBJ1-5 gives the whole variable domain DGGITQSPKYLFRKEGQNVTLSCEQNLNHDAMYWYRQDPGQGLRLIYYSQIVNDFQKGDIAEGYSVSREKKESFPLTVTSAQKNPTAFYLCASRNRGSNQPQHFGDGTRLSIL.